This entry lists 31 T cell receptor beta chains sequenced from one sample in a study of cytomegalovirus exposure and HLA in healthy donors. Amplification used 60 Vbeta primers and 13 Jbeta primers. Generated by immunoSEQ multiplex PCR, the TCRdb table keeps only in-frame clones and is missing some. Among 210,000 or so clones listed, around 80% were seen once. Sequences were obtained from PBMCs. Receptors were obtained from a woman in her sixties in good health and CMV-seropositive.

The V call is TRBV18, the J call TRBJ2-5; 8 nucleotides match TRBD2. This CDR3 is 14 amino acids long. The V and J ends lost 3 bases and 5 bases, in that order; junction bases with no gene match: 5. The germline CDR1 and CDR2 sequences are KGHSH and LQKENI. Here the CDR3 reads CASSPTSEWETQYF. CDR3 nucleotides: TGTGCCAGCTCACCGACTAGCGAGTGGGAGACCCAGTACTTC.

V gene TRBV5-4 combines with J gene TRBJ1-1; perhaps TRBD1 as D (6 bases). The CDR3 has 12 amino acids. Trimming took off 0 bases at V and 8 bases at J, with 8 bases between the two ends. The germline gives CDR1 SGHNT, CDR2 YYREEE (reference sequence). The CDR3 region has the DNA TGTGCCAGCAGCTTGGGACAGGAAGAAGCTTTCTTT. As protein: CASSLGQEEAFF.

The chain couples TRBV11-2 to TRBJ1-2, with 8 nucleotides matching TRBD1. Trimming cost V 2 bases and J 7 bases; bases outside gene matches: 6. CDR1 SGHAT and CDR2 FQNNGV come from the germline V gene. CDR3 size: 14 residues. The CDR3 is CASSLPGGAGGYTF. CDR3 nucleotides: TGTGCCAGCAGCTTACCAGGGGGCGCGGGTGGCTACACCTTC.

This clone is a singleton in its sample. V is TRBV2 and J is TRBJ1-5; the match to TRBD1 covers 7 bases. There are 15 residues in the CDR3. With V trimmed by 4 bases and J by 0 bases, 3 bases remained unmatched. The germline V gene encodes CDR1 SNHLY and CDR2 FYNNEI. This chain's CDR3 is CASSGDSYSNQPQHF. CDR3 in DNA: TGTGCCAGCAGTGGGGACAGCTATAGCAATCAGCCCCAGCATTTT.

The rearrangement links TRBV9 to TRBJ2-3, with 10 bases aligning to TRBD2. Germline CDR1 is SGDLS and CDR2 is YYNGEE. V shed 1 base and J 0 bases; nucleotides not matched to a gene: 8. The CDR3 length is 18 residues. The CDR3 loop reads CASSVKAGGPGSTDTQYF. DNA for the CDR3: TGTGCCAGCAGCGTAAAAGCGGGGGGGCCGGGTAGCACAGATACGCAGTATTTT. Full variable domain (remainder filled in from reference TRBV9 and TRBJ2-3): DSGVTQTPKHLITATGQRVTLRCSPRSGDLSVYWYQQSLDQGLQFLIQYYNGEERAKGNILERFSAQQFPDLHSELNLSSLELGDSALYFCASSVKAGGPGSTDTQYFGPGTRLTVL.

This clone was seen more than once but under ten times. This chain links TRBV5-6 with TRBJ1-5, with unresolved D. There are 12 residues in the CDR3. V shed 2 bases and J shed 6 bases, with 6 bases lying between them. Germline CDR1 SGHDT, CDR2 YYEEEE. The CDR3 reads CASSFFGQPQHF. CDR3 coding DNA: TGTGCCAGCAGCTTTTTCGGTCAGCCCCAGCATTTT.

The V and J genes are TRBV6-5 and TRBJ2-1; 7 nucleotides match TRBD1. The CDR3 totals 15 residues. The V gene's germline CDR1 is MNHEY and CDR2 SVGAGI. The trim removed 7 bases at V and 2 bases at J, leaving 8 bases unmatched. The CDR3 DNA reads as TGTGCCAGCACCCTAGGGGGCAGCACCTACAATGAGCAGTTCTTC. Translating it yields CASTLGGSTYNEQFF.

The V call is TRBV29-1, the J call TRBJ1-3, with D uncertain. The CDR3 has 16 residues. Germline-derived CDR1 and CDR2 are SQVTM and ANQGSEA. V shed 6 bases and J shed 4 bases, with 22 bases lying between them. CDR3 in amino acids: CSVAKRTGLGGNTIYF. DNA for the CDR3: TGCAGCGTGGCAAAACGAACGGGTTTAGGAGGAAACACCATATATTTT.

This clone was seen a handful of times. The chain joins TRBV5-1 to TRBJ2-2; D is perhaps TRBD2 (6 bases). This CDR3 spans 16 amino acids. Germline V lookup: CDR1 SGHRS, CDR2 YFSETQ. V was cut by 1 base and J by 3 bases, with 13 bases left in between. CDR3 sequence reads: CASSLFGGGDTGELFF. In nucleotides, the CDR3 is TGCGCCAGCAGCTTGTTCGGTGGAGGGGACACCGGGGAGCTGTTTTTT. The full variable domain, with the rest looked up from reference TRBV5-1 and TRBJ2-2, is KAGVTQTPRYLIKTRGQQVTLSCSPISGHRSVSWYQQTPGQGLQFLFEYFSETQRNKGNFPGRFSGRQFSNSRSEMNVSTLELGDSALYLCASSLFGGGDTGELFFGEGSRLTVL.

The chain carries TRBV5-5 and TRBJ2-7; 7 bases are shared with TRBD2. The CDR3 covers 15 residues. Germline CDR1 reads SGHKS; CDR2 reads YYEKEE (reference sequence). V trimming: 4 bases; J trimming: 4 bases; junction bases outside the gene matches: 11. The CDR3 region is CASSPQRGGEYEQYF. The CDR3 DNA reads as TGTGCCAGCAGCCCTCAGCGGGGAGGGGAATACGAGCAGTACTTC.

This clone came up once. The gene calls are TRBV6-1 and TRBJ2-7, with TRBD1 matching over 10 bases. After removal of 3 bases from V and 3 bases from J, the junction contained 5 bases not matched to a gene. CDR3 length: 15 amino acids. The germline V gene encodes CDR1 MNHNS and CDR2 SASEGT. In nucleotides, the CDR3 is TGTGCCAGCAGTGAGGCCGGGACAGGGGACTACGAGCAGTACTTC. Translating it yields CASSEAGTGDYEQYF.

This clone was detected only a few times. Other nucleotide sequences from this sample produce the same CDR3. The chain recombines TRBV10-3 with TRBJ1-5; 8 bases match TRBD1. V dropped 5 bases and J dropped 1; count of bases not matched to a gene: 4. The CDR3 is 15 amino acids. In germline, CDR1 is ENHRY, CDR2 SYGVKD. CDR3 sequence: CAISPTGGSNQPQHF. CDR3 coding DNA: TGTGCCATCAGTCCTACAGGGGGGAGCAATCAGCCCCAGCATTTT.

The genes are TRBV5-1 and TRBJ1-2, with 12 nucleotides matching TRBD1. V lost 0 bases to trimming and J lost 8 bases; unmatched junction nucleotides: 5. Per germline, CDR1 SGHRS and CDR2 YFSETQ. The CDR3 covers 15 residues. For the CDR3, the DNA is TGCGCCAGCAGCTTGGCGGGGACAGGGGGCGGAGGCTACACCTTC. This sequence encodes CASSLAGTGGGGYTF.

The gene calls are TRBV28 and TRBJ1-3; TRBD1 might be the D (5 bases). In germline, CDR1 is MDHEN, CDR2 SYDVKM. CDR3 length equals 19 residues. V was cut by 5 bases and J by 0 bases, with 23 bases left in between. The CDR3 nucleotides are TGTGCCAGCAGTGGGCACAGGTGGAACACCTCCTTCTCTGGAAACACCATATATTTT. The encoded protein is CASSGHRWNTSFSGNTIYF. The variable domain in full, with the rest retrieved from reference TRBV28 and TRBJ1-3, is DVKVTQSSRYLVKRTGEKVFLECVQDMDHENMFWYRQDPGLGLRLIYFSYDVKMKEKGDIPEGYSVSREKKERFSLILESASTNQTSMYLCASSGHRWNTSFSGNTIYFGEGSWLTVV.

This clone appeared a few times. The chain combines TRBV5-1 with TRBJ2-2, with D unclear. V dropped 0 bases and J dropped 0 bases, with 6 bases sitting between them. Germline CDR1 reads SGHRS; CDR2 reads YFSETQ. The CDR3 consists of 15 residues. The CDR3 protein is CASSLDYPNTGELFF. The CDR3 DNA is TGCGCCAGCAGCTTGGACTACCCGAACACCGGGGAGCTGTTTTTT.

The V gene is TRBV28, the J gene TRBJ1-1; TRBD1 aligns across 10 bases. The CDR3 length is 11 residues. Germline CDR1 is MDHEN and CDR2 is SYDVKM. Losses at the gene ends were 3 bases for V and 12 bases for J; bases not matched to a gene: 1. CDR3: CASSLGQGTFF. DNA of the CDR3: TGTGCCAGCAGTTTGGGACAGGGGACTTTCTTT.

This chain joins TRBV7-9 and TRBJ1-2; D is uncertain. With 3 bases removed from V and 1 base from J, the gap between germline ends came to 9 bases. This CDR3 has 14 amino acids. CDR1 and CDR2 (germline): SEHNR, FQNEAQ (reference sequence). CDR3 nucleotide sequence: TGTGCCAGCAGCTTTGGTGGAGGTAACTATGGCTACACCTTC. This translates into CASSFGGGNYGYTF.

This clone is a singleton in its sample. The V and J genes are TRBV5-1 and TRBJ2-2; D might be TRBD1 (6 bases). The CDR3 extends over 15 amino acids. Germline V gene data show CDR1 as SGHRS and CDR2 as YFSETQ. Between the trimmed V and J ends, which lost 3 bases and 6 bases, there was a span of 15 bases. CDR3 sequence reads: CASSSGTLLPGELFF. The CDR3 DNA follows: TGCGCCAGCAGCTCCGGGACACTTCTACCCGGGGAGCTGTTTTTT. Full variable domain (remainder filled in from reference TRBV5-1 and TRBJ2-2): KAGVTQTPRYLIKTRGQQVTLSCSPISGHRSVSWYQQTPGQGLQFLFEYFSETQRNKGNFPGRFSGRQFSNSRSEMNVSTLELGDSALYLCASSSGTLLPGELFFGEGSRLTVL.

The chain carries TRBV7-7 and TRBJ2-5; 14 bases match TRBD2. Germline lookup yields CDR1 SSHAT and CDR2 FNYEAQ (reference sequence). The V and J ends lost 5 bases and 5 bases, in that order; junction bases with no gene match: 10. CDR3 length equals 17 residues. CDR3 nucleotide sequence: TGTGCCAGCAGCCTCAGGACTAGCGGGAGGTTGAGTGAGACCCAGTACTTC. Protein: CASSLRTSGRLSETQYF. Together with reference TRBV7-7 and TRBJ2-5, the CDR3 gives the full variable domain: GAGVSQSPRYKVTKRGQDVTLRCDPISSHATLYWYQQALGQGPEFLTYFNYEAQPDKSGLPSDRFSAERPEGSISTLTIQRTEQRDSAMYRCASSLRTSGRLSETQYFGPGTRLLVL.

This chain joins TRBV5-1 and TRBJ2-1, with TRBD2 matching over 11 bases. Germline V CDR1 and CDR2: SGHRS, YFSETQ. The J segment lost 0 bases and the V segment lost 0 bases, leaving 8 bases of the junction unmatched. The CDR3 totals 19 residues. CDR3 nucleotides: TGCGCCAGCAGCTTGGGGTTTACTAGCGGGAGTGGCTCCTACAATGAGCAGTTCTTC. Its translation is CASSLGFTSGSGSYNEQFF.

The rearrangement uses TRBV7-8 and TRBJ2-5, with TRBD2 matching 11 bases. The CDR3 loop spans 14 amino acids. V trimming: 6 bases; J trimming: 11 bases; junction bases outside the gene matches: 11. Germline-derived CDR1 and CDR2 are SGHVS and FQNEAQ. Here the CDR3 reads CASRPGLADSGQYF. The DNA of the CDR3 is TGTGCCAGCAGACCGGGACTAGCGGACTCAGGGCAGTACTTC.

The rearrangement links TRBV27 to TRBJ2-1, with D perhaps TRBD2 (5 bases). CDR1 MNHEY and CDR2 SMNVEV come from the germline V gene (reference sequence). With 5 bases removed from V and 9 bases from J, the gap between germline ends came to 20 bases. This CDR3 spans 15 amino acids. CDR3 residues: CASSPRTLPPVEQFF. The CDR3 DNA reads TGTGCCAGCAGTCCCCGGACTCTCCCGCCAGTTGAGCAGTTCTTC.

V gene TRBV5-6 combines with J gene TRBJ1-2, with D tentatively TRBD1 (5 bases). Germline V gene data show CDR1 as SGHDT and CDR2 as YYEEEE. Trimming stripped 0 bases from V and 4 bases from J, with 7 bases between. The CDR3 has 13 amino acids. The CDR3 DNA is TGTGCCAGCAGCTTGGACAGGACCTATGGCTACACCTTC. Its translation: CASSLDRTYGYTF.

In DNA form, the CDR3 reads TGCGCCAGCAGCCTGGGACAGACCACTGAAGCTTTCTTT. Encoded protein: CASSLGQTTEAFF. The chain has TRBV5-1 and TRBJ1-1; 7 nucleotides line up with TRBD1. Germline CDR1 and CDR2: SGHRS and YFSETQ. V shed 4 bases, J shed 4 bases, and the junction held 4 bases outside the gene matches. The CDR3 has 13 amino acids.

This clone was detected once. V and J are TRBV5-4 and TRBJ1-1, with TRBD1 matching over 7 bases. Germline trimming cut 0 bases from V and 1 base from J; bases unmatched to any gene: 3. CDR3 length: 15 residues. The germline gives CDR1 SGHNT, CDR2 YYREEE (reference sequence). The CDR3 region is CASSLAGTANTEAFF. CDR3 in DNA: TGTGCCAGCAGCTTGGCCGGGACAGCGAACACTGAAGCTTTCTTT.

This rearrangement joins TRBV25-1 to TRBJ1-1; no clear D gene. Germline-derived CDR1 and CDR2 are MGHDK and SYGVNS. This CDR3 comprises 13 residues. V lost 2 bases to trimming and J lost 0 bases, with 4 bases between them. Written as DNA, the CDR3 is TGTGCCAGCAGTGAACGTGTGAACACTGAAGCTTTCTTT. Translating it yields CASSERVNTEAFF.

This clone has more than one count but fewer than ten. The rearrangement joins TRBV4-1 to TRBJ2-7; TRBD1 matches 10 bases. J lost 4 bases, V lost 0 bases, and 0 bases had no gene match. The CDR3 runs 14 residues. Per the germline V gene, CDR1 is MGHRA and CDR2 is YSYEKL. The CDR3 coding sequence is TGCGCCAGCAGCCAAGAGGGACAGGGGTACGAGCAGTACTTC. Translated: CASSQEGQGYEQYF.

CDR3 loop: CAISDQDQPQHF. CDR3 bases: TGTGCCATCAGTGACCAGGATCAGCCCCAGCATTTT. The chain combines TRBV10-3 with TRBJ1-5; D uncertain. Germline CDR1 is ENHRY and CDR2 is SYGVKD. The CDR3 is 12 residues long. V lost 3 bases to trimming and J lost 5 bases, with 5 bases between them.

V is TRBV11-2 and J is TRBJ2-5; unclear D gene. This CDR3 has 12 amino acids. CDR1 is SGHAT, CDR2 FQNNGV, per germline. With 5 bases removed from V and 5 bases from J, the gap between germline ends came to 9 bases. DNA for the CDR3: TGTGCCAGCAGCGCCAACGGGGAGACCCAGTACTTC. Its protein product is CASSANGETQYF.

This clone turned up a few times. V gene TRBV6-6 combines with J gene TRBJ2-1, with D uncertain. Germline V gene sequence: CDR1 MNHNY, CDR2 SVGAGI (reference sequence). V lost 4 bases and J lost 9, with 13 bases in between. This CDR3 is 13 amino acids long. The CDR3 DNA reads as TGTGCCAGCAGTTCCCCCCCTTTGGCTGAGCAGTTCTTC. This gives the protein CASSSPPLAEQFF.

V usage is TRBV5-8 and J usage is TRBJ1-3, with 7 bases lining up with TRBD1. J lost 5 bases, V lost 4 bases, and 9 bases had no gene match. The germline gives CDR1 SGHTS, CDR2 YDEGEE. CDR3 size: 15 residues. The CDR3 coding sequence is TGTGCCAGCAGCCCAGGGGACAGAGTAAGAAACACCATATATTTT. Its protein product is CASSPGDRVRNTIYF. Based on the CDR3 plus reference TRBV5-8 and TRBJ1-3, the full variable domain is EAGVTQSPTHLIKTRGQQATLRCSPISGHTSVYWYQQALGLGLQFLLWYDEGEERNRGNFPPRFSGRQFPNYSSELNVNALELEDSALYLCASSPGDRVRNTIYFGEGSWLTVV.